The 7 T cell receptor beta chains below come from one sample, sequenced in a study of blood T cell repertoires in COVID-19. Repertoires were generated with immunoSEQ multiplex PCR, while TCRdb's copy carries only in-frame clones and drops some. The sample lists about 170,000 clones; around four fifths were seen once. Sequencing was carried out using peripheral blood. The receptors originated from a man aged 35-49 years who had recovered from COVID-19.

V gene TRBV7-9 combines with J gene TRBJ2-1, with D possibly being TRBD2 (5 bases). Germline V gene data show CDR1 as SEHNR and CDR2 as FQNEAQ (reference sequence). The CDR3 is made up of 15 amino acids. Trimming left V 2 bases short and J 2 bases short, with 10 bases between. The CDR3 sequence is CASSLLTGTYNEQFF. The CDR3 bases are TGTGCCAGCAGCTTACTTACCGGGACCTACAATGAGCAGTTCTTC.

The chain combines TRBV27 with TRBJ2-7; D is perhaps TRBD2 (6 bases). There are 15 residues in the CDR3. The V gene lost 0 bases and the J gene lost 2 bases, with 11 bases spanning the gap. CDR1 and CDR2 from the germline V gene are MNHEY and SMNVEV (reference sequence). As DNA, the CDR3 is TGTGCCAGCAGTTTATCAGGAGGGTCTCCCTACGAGCAGTACTTC. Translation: CASSLSGGSPYEQYF.

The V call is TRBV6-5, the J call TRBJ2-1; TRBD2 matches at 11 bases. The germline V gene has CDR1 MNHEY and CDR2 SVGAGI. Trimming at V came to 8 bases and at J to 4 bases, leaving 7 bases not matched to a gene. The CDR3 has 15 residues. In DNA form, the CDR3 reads TGTGCCAGCTCAGTTACTAGCGGGGGATACAATGAGCAGTTCTTC. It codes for CASSVTSGGYNEQFF.

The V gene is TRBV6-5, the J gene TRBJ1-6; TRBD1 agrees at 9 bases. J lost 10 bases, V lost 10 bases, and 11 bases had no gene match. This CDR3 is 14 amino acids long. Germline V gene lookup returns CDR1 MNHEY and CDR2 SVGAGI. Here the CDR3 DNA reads TGTGCCATTTCCCCGGGACAGGGTATCTCACCCCTCCACTTT. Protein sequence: CAISPGQGISPLHF.

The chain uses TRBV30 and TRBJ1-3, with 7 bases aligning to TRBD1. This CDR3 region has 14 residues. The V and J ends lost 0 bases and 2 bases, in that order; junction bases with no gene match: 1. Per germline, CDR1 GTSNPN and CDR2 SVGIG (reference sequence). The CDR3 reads CAWSVTGTGNTIYF. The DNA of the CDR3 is TGTGCCTGGAGTGTGACAGGGACTGGAAACACCATATATTTT.

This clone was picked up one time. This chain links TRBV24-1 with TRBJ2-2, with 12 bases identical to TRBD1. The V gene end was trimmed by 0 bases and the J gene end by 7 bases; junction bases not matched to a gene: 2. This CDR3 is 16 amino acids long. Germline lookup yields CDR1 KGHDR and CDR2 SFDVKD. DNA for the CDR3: TGTGCCACCAGTGATTTGGGGACAGGGGGCGGCGGGGAGCTGTTTTTT. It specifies CATSDLGTGGGGELFF.

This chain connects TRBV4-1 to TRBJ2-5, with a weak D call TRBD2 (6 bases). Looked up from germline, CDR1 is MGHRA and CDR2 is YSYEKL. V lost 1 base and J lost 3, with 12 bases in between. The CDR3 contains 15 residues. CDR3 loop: CASSQGQWREETQYF. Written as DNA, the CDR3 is TGCGCCAGCAGCCAAGGTCAATGGAGGGAAGAGACCCAGTACTTC.